This entry is about one TCR beta chain. As to treatment: randomized to nivolumab then ipilimumab (arm A) or the reverse (arm B). Profiled with immunoSEQ multiplex PCR; TCRdb holds only in-frame clones, not every one. The repertoire consists of 25,000 to 35,000 clones, with around 73% occurring once and the leading ten covering roughly 23%. The data were obtained in a study of sequential checkpoint blockade in melanoma. With 3 bases removed from V and 3 bases from J, the gap between germline ends came to 13 bases. The CDR3 length is 15 residues. Germline V gives CDR1 SGDLS, CDR2 YYNGEE. This receptor was obtained from a human donor with melanoma. The genes are TRBV9 and TRBJ1-5; TRBD1 is a possible D gene (6 bases). The sequenced sample was CD8+ T cells sorted from blood (inferred from file names), obtained from a patient given nivolumab and ipilimumab in sequence. CDR3 region: CASSADGQINQPQHF. The CDR3 coding sequence is TGTGCCAGCAGCGCCGACGGACAGATCAATCAGCCCCAGCATTTT.